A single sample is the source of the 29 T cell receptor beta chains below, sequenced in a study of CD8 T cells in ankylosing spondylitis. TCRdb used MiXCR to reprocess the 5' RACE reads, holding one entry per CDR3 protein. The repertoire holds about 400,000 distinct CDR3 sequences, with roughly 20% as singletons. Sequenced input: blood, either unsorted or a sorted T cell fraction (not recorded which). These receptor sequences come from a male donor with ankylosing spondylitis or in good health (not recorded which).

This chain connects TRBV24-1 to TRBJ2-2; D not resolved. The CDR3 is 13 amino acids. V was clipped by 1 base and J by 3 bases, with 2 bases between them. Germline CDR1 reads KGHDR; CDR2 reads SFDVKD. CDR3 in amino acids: CATSDLDTGELFF. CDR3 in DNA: TGTGCCACCAGTGATTTAGACACCGGGGAGCTGTTTTTT.

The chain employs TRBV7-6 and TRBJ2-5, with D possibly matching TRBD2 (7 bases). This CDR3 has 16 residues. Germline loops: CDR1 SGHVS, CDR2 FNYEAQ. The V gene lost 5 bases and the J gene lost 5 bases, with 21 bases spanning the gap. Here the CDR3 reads CASSPLGGGARETQYF. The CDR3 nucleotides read TGTGCCAGCAGCCCCTTGGGAGGGGGGGCCCGGGAGACCCAGTACTTC.

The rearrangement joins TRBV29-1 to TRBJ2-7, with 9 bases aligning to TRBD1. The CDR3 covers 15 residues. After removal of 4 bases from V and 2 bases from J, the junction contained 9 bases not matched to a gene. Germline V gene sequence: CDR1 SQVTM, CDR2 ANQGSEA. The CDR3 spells CSVGVSGQGPYEQYF. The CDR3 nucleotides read TGCAGCGTTGGGGTCTCGGGACAGGGTCCCTACGAGCAGTACTTC.

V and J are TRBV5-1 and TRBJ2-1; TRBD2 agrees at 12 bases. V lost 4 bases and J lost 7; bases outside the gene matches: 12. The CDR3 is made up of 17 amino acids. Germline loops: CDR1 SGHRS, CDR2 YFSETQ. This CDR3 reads CASSPNPSGGAGNEQFF. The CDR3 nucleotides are TGCGCCAGCAGCCCCAACCCTAGCGGGGGGGCGGGAAATGAGCAGTTCTTC.

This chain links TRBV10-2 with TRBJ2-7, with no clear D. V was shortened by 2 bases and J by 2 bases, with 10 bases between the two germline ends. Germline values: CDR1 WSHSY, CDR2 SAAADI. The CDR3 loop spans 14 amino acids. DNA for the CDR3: TGCGCCAGCAGTGAGGTGGCAGAGGCCTACGAGCAGTACTTC. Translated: CASSEVAEAYEQYF.

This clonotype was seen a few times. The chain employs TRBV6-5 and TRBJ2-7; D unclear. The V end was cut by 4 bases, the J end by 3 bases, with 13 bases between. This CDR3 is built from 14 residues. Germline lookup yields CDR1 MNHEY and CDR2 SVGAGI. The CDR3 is CASSLVRKGYEQYF. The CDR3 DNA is TGTGCCAGCAGTTTAGTAAGGAAGGGCTACGAGCAGTACTTC.

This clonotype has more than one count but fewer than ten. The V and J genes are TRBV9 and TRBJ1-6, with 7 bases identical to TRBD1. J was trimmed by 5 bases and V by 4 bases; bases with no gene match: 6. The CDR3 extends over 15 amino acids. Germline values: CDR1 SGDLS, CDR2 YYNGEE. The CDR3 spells CASSPSGTDNSPLHF. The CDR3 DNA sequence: TGTGCCAGCAGCCCCTCCGGGACAGATAATTCACCCCTCCACTTT.

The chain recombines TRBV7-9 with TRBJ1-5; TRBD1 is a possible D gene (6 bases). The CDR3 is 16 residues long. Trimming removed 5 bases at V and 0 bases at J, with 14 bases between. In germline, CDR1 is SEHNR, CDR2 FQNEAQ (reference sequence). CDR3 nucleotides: TGTGCCAGCAGCCTGGGGGGGGCCCTTAGCAATCAGCCCCAGCATTTT. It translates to CASSLGGALSNQPQHF.

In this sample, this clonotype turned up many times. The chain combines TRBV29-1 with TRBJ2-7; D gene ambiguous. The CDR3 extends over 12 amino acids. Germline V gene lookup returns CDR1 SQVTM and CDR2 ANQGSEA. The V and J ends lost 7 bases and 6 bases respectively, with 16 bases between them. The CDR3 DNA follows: TGCAGCGCTTACGGATGGGGTCTCGAGCAGTACTTC. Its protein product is CSAYGWGLEQYF.

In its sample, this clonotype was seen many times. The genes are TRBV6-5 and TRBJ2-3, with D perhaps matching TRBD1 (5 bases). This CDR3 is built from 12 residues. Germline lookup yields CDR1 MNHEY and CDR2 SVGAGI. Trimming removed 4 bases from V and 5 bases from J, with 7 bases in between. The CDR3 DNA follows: TGTGCCAGCAGTTTTAGGGGAGATACGCAGTATTTT. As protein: CASSFRGDTQYF.

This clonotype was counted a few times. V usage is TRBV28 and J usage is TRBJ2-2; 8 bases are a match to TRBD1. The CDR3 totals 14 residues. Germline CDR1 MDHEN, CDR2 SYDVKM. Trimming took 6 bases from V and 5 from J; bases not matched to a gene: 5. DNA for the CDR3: TGTGCCAGCAGAAGACAGGGGAGGACCGGGGAGCTGTTTTTT. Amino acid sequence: CASRRQGRTGELFF.

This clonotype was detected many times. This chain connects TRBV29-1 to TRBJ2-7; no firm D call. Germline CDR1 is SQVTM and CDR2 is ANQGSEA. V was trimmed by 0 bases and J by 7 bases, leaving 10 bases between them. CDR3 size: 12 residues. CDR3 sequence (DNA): TGCAGCGTTGAAGATTCCCCGGTTGAGCAGTACTTC. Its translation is CSVEDSPVEQYF.

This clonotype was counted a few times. CDR3 loop: CASSVTGAPTDTQYF. CDR3 coding DNA: TGTGCCAGCAGCGTCACGGGGGCCCCCACAGATACGCAGTATTTT. The V gene is TRBV9, the J gene TRBJ2-3; TRBD1 or TRBD2 may be the D gene (6 bases each). The CDR3 is 15 residues long. Germline-derived CDR1 and CDR2 are SGDLS and YYNGEE. The V gene lost 2 bases and the J gene lost 2 bases, with 12 bases spanning the gap.

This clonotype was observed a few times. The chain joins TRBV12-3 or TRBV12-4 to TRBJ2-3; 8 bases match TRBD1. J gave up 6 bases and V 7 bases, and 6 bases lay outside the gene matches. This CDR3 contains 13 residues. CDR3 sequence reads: CASTRGDRDTQYF. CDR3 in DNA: TGTGCCAGCACCCGTGGGGACAGGGATACGCAGTATTTT.

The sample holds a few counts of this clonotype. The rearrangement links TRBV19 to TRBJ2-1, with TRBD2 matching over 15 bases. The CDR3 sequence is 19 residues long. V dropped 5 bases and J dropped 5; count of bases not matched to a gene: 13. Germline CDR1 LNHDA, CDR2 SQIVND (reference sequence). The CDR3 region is CASSVRGLAGGYTNNEQFF. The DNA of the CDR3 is TGTGCCAGTAGTGTCAGAGGACTAGCGGGGGGGTATACCAACAATGAGCAGTTCTTC.

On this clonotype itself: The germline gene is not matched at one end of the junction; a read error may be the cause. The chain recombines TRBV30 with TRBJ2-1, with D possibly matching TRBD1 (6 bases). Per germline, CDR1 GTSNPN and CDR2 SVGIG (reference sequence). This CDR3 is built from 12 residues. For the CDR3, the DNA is TGTGCTTGGAACAGGGATGCTACTGAGCAGTTCTTC. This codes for CAWNRDATEQFF.

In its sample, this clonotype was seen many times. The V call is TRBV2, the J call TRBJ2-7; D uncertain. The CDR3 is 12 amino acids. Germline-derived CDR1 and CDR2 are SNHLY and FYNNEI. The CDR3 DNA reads TGTGCTCTCGGCAGGAACTCCTACGAGCAGTACTTC. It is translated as CALGRNSYEQYF.

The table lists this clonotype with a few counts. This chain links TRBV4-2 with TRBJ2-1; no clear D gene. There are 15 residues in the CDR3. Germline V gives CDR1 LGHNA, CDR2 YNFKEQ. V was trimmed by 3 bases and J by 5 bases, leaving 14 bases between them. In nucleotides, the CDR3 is TGTGCCAGCAGCCAGTTTATGGCCCCGAACAATGAGCAGTTCTTC. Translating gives CASSQFMAPNNEQFF.

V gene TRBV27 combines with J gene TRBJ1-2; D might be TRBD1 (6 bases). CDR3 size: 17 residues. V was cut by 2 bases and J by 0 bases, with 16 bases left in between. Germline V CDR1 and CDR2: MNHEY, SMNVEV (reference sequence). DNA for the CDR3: TGTGCCAGCAGTTTAGACCCACAGGGACCAGCTAACTATGGCTACACCTTC. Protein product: CASSLDPQGPANYGYTF.

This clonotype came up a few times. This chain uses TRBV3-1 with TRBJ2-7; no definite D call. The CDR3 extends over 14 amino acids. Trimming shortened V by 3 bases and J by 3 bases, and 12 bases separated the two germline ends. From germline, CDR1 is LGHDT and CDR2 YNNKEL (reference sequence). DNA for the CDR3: TGTGCCAGCAGCCAGCAAAGAGGTTTCTACGAGCAGTACTTC. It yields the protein CASSQQRGFYEQYF.

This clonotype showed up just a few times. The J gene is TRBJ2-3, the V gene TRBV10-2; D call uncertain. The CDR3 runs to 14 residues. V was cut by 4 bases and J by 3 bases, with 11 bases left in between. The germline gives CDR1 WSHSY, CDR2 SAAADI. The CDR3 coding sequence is TGCGCCAGCAGTGGGGTCTCCCAAACAGATACGCAGTATTTT. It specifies CASSGVSQTDTQYF.

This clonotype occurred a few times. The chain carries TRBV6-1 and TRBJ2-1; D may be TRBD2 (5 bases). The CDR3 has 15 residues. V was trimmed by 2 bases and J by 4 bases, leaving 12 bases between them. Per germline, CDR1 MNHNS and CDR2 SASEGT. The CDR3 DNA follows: TGTGCCAGCAGTGAATCGGACTCCCAATACAATGAGCAGTTCTTC. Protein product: CASSESDSQYNEQFF.

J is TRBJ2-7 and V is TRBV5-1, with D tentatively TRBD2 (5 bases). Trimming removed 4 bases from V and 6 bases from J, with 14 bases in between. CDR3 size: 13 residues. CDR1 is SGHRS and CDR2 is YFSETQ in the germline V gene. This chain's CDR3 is CASSALAEAEQYF. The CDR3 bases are TGCGCCAGCAGCGCCCTAGCCGAGGCCGAGCAGTACTTC.

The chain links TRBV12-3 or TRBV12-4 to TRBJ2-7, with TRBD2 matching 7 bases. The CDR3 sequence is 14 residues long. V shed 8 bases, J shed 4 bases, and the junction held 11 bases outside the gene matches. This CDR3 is CASAFIAGVYEQYF. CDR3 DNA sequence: TGTGCCAGCGCTTTCATCGCGGGGGTGTACGAGCAGTACTTC.

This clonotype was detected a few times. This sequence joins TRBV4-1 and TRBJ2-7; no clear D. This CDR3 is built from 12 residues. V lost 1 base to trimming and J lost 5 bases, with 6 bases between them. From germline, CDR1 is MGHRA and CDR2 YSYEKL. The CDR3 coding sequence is TGCGCCAGCAGCCAAGGCGCGGACGAGCAGTACTTC. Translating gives CASSQGADEQYF.

CDR3 region: CASSYPPGQGARTGELFF. The DNA of the CDR3 is TGTGCCAGCAGTTACCCCCCCGGACAGGGGGCGCGCACCGGGGAGCTGTTTTTT. V and J are TRBV6-5 and TRBJ2-2; 11 nucleotides agree with TRBD1. Germline V CDR1 and CDR2: MNHEY, SVGAGI. This CDR3 is built from 18 residues. Trimming took 2 bases from V and 4 from J; bases not matched to a gene: 9.

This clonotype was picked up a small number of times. The CDR3 DNA follows: TGTGCCATCAGTGAACCAGGAAAAAACACTGAAGCTTTCTTT. Its protein is CAISEPGKNTEAFF. The chain uses TRBV10-3 and TRBJ1-1; no clear D gene. The germline gives CDR1 ENHRY, CDR2 SYGVKD. This CDR3 is built from 14 residues. V lost 3 bases to trimming and J lost 2 bases, with 10 bases between them.

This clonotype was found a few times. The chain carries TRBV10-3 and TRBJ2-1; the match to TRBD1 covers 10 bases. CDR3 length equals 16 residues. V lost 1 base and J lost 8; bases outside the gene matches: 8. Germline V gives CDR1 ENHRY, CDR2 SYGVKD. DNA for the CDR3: TGTGCCATCAGTGAGTGGGGGACAGGGGATGCCGATGAGCAGTTCTTC. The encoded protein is CAISEWGTGDADEQFF.

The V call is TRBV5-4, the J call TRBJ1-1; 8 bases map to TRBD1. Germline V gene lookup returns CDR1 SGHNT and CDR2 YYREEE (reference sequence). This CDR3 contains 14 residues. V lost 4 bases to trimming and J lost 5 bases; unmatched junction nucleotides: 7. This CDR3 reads CASSPGGLVTEAFF. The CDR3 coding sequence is TGTGCCAGCAGCCCAGGGGGCTTGGTAACTGAAGCTTTCTTT.